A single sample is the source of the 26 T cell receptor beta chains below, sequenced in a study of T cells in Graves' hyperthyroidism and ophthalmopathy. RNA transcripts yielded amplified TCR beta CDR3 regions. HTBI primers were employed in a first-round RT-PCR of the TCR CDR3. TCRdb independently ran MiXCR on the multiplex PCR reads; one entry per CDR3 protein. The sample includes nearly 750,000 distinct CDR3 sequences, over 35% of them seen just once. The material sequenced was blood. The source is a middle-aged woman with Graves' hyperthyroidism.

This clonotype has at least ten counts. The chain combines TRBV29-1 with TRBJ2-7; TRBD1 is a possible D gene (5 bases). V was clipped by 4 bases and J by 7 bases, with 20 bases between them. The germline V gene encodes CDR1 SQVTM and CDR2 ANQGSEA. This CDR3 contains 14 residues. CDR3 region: CSVVRDSPSGEQYF. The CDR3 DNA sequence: TGCAGCGTTGTCCGAGACAGCCCCTCTGGTGAGCAGTACTTC.

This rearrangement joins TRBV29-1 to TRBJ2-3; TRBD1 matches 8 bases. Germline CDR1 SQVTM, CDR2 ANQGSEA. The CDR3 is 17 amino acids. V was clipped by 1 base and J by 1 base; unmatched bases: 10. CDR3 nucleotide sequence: TGCAGCGTTGAAGTTTTAGGAGGACAGGGTGGCACAGATACGCAGTATTTT. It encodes CSVEVLGGQGGTDTQYF.

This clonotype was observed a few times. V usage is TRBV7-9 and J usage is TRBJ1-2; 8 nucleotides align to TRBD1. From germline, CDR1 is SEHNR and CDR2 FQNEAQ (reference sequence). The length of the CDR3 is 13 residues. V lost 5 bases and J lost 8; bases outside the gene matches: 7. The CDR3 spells CASSGPGGEGYTF. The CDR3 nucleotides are TGTGCCAGCAGCGGGCCAGGGGGCGAGGGCTACACCTTC. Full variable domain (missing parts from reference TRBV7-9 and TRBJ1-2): DTGVSQNPRHKITKRGQNVTFRCDPISEHNRLYWYRQTLGQGPEFLTYFQNEAQLEKSRLLSDRFSAERPKGSFSTLEIQRTEQGDSAMYLCASSGPGGEGYTFGSGTRLTVV.

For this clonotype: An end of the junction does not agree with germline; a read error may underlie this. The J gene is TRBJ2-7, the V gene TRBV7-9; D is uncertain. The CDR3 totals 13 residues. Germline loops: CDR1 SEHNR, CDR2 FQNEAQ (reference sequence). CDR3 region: CASSSLLGDEQYF. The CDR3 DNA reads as TGCGCCAGCAGCTCGCTCTTAGGCGACGAGCAGTACTTC.

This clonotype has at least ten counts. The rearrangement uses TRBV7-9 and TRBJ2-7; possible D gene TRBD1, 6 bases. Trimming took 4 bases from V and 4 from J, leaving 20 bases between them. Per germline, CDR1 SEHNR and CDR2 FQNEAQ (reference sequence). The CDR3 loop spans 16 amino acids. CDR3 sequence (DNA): TGTGCCAGCAGCTCTACCCGGGGACATACCAGTTACGAGCAGTACTTC. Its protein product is CASSSTRGHTSYEQYF.

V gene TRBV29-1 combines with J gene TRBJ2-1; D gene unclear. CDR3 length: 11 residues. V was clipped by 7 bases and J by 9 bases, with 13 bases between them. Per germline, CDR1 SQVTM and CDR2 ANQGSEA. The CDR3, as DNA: TGCAGCGGAATTATAGTTGGTGAGCAGTTCTTC. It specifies CSGIIVGEQFF.

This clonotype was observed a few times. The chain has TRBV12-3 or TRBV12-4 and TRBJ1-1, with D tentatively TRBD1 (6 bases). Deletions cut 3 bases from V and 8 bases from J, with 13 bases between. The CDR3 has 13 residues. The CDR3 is CASSFFGQREAFF. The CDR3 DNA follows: TGTGCCAGCAGTTTTTTCGGACAGAGAGAAGCTTTCTTT.

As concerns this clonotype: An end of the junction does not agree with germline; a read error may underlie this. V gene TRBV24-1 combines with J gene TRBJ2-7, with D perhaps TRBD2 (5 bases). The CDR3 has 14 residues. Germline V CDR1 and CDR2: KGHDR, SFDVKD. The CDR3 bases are TGTGCCAGCAGTTCCATTCCGACGTCGGGGGAGCAGTACTTC. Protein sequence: CASSSIPTSGEQYF.

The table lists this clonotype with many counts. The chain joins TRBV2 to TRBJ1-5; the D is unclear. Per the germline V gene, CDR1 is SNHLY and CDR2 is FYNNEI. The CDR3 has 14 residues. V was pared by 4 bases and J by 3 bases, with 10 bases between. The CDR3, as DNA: TGTGCCAGCAGTGTGGGCAGGAACAATCAGCCCCAGCATTTT. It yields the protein CASSVGRNNQPQHF.

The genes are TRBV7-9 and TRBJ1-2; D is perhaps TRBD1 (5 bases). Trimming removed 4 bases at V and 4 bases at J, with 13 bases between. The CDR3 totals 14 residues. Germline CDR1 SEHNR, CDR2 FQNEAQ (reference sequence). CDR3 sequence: CASSSMGPGYGYTF. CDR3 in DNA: TGTGCCAGCAGCTCGATGGGACCGGGCTATGGCTACACCTTC. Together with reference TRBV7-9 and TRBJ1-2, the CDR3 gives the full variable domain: DTGVSQNPRHKITKRGQNVTFRCDPISEHNRLYWYRQTLGQGPEFLTYFQNEAQLEKSRLLSDRFSAERPKGSFSTLEIQRTEQGDSAMYLCASSSMGPGYGYTFGSGTRLTVV.

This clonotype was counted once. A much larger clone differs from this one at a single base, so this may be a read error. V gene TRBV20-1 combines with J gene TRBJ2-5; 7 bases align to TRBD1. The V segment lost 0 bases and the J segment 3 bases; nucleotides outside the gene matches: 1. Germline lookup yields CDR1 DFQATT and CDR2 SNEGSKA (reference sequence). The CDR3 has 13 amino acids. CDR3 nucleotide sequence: TGCAGTGCTAGAGAACAGGGGAAAGAGACCCAGTACTTC. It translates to CSAREQGKETQYF.

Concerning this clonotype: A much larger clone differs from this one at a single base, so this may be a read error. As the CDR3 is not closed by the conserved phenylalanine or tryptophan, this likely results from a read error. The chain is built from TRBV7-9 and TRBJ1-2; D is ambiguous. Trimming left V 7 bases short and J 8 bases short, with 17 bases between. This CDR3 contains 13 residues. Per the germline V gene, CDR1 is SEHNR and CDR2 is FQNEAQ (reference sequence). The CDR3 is CASTSTSKGGYTL. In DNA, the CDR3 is TGTGCCAGCACCTCTACCAGCAAGGGAGGCTACACCCTC.

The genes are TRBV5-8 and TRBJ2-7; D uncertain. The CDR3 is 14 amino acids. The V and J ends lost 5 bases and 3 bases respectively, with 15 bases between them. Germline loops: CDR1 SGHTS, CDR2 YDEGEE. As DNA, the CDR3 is TGTGCCAGCAGTTTTGGTACAGCCATCTACGAGCAGTACTTC. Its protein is CASSFGTAIYEQYF.

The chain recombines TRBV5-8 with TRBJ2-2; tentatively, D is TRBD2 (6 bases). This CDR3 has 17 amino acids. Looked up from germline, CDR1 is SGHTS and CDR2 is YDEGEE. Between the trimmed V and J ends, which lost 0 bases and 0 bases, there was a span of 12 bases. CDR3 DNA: TGTGCCAGCAGCTTGGTTTCAGGGAGGACGAACACCGGGGAGCTGTTTTTT. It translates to CASSLVSGRTNTGELFF.

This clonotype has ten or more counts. CDR3 loop: CASSSDLSGELFF. Written as DNA, the CDR3 is TGTGCCAGCAGTTCCGACCTGTCCGGGGAGCTGTTTTTT. The rearrangement links TRBV2 to TRBJ2-2; no clear D. Germline V gene lookup returns CDR1 SNHLY and CDR2 FYNNEI. The ends were cut back, 5 bases at V and 6 bases at J, with 10 bases in the middle. This CDR3 has 13 amino acids. Filled out from reference TRBV2 and TRBJ2-2, the complete variable domain reads EPEVTQTPSHQVTQMGQEVILRCVPISNHLYFYWYRQILGQKVEFLVSFYNNEISEKSEIFDDQFSVERPDGSNFTLKIRSTKLEDSAMYFCASSSDLSGELFFGEGSRLTVL.

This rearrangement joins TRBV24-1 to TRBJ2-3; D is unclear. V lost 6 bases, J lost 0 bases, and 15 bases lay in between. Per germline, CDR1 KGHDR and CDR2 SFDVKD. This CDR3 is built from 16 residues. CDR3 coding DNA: TGTGCCACCAGTACCACCGGGTGTGCTAGCACAGATACGCAGTATTTT. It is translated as CATSTTGCASTDTQYF.

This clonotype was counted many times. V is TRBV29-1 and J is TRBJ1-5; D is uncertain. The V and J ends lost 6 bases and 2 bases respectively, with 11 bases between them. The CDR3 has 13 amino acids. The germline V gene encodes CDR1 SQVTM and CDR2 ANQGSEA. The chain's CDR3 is CSVDDGGNQPQHF. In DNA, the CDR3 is TGCAGCGTAGACGACGGAGGCAATCAGCCCCAGCATTTT.

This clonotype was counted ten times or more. CDR3 region: CASVTSGRRGYEQYF. The CDR3 DNA follows: TGTGCCAGCGTCACCAGCGGGAGAAGGGGGTACGAGCAGTACTTC. The chain links TRBV6-5 to TRBJ2-7, with 8 bases lining up with TRBD2. The CDR3 is made up of 15 amino acids. J lost 4 bases, V lost 8 bases, and 13 bases had no gene match. From germline, CDR1 is MNHEY and CDR2 SVGAGI.

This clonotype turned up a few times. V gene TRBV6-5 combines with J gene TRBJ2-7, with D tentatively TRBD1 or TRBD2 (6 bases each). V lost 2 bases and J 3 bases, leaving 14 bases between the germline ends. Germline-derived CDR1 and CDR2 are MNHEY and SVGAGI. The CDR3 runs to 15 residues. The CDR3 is CASSYAKEGVYEQYF. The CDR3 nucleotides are TGTGCCAGCAGTTACGCCAAGGAGGGGGTCTACGAGCAGTACTTC.

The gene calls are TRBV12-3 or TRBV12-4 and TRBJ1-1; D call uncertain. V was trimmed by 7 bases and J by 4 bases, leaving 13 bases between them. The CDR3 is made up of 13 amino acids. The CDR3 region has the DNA TGTGCCAGCAAGCCTACTGGCGGCACTGAAGCTTTCTTT. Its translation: CASKPTGGTEAFF.

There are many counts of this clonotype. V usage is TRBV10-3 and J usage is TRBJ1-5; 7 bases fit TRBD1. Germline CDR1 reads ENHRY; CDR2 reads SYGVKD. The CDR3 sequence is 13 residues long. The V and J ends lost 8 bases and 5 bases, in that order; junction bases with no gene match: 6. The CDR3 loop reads CAIADRLDQPQHF. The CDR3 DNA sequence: TGTGCCATCGCGGACAGGTTGGATCAGCCCCAGCATTTT.

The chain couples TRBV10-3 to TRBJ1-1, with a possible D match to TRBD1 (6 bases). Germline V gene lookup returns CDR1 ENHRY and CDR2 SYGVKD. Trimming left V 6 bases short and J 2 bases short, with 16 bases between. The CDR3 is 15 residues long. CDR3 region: CAIRALQGSNTEAFF. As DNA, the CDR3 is TGTGCCATCAGGGCCTTACAGGGTTCCAACACTGAAGCTTTCTTT.

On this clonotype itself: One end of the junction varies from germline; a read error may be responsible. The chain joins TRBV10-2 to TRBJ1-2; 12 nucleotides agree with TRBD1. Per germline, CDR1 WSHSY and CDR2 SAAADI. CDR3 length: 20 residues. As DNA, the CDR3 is TGTGCCAGCAGTCCCTGCCGGGACAGGGGGCCCGGGGCAGCTAACTATGGCTACACCTTC. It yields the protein CASSPCRDRGPGAANYGYTF.

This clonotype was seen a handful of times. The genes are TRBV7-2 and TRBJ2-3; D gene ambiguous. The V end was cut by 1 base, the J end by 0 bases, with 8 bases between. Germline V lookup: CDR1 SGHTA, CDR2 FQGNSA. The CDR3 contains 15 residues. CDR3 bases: TGTGCCAGCAGCTTAGGGACCGTTAGCACAGATACGCAGTATTTT. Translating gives CASSLGTVSTDTQYF.

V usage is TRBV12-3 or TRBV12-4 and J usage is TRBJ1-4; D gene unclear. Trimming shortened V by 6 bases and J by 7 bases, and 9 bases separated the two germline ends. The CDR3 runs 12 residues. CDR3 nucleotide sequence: TGTGCCAGCAGGCGGGAACCTGAAAAACTGTTTTTT. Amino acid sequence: CASRREPEKLFF.

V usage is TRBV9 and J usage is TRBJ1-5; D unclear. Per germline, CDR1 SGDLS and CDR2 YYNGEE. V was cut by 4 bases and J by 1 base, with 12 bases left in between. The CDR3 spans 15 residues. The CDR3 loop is CASSPGVGSNQPQHF. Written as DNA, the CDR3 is TGTGCCAGCAGCCCCGGGGTTGGGAGCAATCAGCCCCAGCATTTT.